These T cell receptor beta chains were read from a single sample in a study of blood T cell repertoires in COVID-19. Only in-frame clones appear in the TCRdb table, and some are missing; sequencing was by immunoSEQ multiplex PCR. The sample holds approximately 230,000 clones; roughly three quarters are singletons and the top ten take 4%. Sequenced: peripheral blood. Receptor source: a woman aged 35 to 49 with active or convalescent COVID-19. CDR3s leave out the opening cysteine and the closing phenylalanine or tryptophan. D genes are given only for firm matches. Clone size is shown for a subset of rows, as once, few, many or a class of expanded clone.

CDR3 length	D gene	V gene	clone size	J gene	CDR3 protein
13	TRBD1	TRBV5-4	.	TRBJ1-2	ASSLQGGANYGYT
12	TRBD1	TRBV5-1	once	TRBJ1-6	ASSPRQGDSPLH
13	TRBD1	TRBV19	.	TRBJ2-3	ASTESGQGLSTQY
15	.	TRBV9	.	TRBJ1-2	ASSVAPIAGKRSGYT
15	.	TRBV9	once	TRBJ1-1	ASSPSGTPGMNTEAF
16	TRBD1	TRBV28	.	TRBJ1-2	ASSLLRSGTGTSKGYT
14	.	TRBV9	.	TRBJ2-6	ASSTGTDSRANVLT
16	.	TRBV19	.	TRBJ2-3	ASSIGTSAGPNTDTQY
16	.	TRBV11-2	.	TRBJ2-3	ASSLGHGMGVDPDTQY
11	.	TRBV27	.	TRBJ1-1	ASSLSRFTEAF
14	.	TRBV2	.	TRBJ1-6	ASSEAVGQGYSPLH
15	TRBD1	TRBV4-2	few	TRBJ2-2	ASSQAGGTGNTGELF
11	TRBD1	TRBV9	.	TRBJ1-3	ASGTGAGNTIY
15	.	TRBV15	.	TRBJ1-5	ATSVEEAGNSNQPQH
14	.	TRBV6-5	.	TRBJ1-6	ASSYSAPGPNSPLH
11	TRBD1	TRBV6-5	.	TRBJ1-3	ARPTGSGNTIY
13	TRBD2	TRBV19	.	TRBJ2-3	ASSTSGGSTDTQY
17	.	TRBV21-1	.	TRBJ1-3	ASSKAKGKRPSGGNTIY
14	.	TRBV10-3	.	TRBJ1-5	AISESGGQGNQPQH
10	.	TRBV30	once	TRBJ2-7	AWSSDRREQY
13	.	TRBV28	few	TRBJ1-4	ASSQQGETNEKLF
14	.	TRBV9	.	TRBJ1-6	ASSVGPDSDNSPLH
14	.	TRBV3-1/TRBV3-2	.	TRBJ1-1	ASSQETGQRNTEAF
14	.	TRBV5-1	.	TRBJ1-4	ASSLLGAGRGEKLF
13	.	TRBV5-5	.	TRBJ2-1	ASSFDSYYYNEQF
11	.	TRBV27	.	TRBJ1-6	ASRRGNNSPLH
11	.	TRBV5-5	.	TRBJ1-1	ASSWGLSTEAF
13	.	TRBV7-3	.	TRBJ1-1	ASSLGARGNTEAF
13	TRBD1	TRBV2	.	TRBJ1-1	ASSERDRLNTEAF
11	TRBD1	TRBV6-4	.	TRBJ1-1	ASSRTGNTEAF
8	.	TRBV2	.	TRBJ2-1	ASIRNEQF
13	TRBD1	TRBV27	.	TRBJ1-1	ASSLSTGMNTEAF
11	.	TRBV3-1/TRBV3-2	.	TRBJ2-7	ASSAGTSGEQY
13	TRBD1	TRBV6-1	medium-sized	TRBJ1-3	ASREGTASGNTIY
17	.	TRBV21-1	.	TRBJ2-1	ASIPRRRLAGATYNEQF
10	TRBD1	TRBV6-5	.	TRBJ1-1	ASSQGVTEAF
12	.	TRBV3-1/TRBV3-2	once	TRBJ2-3	ASSLGLRTDTQY
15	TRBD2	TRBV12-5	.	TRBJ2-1	ASGLVTSGGAYNEQF
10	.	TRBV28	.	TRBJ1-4	ASSLYGGTLF
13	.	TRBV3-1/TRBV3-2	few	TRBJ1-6	ASSPRTFNNSPLH
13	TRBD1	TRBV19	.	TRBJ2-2	ASNRDRGLSGELF
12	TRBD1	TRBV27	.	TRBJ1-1	ASSVQGANTEAF
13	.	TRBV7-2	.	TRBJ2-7	ASSLEGQGGYEQY
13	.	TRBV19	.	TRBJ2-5	ASQSLGGAQETQY
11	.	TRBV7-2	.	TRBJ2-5	ASSLPVATTQY
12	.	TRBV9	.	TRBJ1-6	ASSVRGTGSPLH
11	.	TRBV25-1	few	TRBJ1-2	ASSLRGSGGYT
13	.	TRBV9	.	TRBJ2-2	ASSVASVPTGELF
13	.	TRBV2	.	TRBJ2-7	ASSEALPGGYEQY
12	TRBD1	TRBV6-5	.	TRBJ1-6	ASSSDRGLSPLH
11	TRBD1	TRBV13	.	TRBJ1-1	ASSGTGFTEAF
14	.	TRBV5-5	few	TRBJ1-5	ASSLGLSAGEQPQH